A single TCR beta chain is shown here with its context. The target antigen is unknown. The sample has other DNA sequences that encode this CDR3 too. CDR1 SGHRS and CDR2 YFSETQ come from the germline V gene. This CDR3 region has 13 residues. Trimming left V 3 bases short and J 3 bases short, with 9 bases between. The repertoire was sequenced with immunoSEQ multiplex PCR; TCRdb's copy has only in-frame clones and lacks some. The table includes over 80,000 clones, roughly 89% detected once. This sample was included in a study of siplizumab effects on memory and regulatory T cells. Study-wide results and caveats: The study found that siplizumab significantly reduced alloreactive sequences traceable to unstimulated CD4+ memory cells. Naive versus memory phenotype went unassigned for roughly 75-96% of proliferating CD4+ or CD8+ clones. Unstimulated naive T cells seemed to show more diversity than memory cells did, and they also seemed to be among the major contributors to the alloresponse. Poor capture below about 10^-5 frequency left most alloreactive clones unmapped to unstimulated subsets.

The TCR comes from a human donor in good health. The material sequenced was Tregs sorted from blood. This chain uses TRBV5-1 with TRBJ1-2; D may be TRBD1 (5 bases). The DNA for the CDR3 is TGCGCCAGCAGCTACCAGGGAGACTATGGCTACACCTTC. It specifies CASSYQGDYGYTF.